These 12 T cell receptor beta chains originate from one sample sequenced in a study of vaccination effects on CD4 cells after COVID-19. The protocol was immunoSEQ multiplex PCR, while the TCRdb copy is restricted to in-frame clones and leaves out a portion. The top ten clones hold approximately 1% of a sample with around 81,000 clones, roughly 80% of them seen once. Before any sequencing was done, the ViraFEST assay used viral peptide pools to expand antigen-specific CD4+ T cells. CD4+ T cell isolation took place after less than 13 days of culture. Every participant took two doses of the BNT162b2 or mRNA-1273 vaccine. Their cognate antigens are unknown. The sequencing here drew on CD4+ T cells from PBMCs cultured with HCoV-OC43 spike peptides, taken after COVID-19 vaccination. Indicated subset: HCoV-OC43 spike overlapping peptide pool stimulation. These receptors came from a human donor who received a COVID-19 vaccine.

The CDR3 bases are TGTGCCAGCAGCTTAGGAAGAACCGATACGCAGTATTTT. This sequence encodes CASSLGRTDTQYF. V usage is TRBV5-6 and J usage is TRBJ2-3, with unresolved D. The CDR3 extends over 13 amino acids. The germline V gene has CDR1 SGHDT and CDR2 YYEEEE. Trimming removed 2 bases from V and 6 bases from J, with 10 bases in between.

This chain joins TRBV2 and TRBJ1-2; D is undetermined. Germline assignment: CDR1 SNHLY and CDR2 FYNNEI. The CDR3 sequence is 12 residues long. Trimming took off 5 bases at V and 1 base at J, with 5 bases between the two ends. In DNA form, the CDR3 reads TGTGCCAGCAGTTATCTTAACTATGGCTACACCTTC. This gives the protein CASSYLNYGYTF.

Note on this clone: The sample holds other DNA sequences that translate to the same CDR3. Written as DNA, the CDR3 is TGTGCCAGCAGCCGACAGGGGTACGAGCAGTACGTC. This codes for CASSRQGYEQYV. The J gene is TRBJ2-7, the V gene TRBV2; 8 nucleotides align to TRBD1. The CDR3 is made up of 12 amino acids. V shed 6 bases, J shed 4 bases, and the junction held 2 bases outside the gene matches. Germline V gene lookup returns CDR1 SNHLY and CDR2 FYNNEI.

The V gene is TRBV18, the J gene TRBJ2-1; 13 bases align to TRBD2. CDR3 size: 17 residues. Losses at the gene ends were 6 bases for V and 0 bases for J; bases not matched to a gene: 5. CDR1 is KGHSH and CDR2 is LQKENI in the germline V gene. The CDR3, as DNA: TGTGCCAGCTCGGCGACTAGCGGGGGGAGCTCCTACAATGAGCAGTTCTTC. Its translation is CASSATSGGSSYNEQFF.

This chain uses TRBV9 with TRBJ2-7; tentatively, D is TRBD1 or TRBD2 (6 bases each). The CDR3 covers 13 residues. Looked up from germline, CDR1 is SGDLS and CDR2 is YYNGEE. V dropped 4 bases and J dropped 9 bases, with 17 bases sitting between them. The CDR3: CASSPTEGGRQYV. CDR3 coding DNA: TGTGCCAGCAGCCCCACCGAGGGGGGTAGGCAGTACGTC.

The chain employs TRBV19 and TRBJ2-3; the D gene is possibly TRBD1 (6 bases). Germline V gene sequence: CDR1 LNHDA, CDR2 SQIVND (reference sequence). The CDR3 length is 14 residues. Trimming stripped 1 base from V and 5 bases from J, with 10 bases between. CDR3 in amino acids: CASSIGRGGDTQYF. The DNA of the CDR3 is TGTGCCAGTAGTATAGGCAGGGGTGGAGATACGCAGTATTTT.

The rearrangement joins TRBV2 to TRBJ1-6; D not certain. The CDR3 is made up of 16 amino acids. V was shortened by 1 base and J by 2 bases, with 9 bases between the two germline ends. CDR1 SNHLY and CDR2 FYNNEI come from the germline V gene. The CDR3 protein is CASSEGSFTYNSPLHF. The CDR3 DNA sequence: TGTGCCAGCAGTGAAGGGAGTTTTACCTATAATTCACCCCTCCACTTT.

The J gene is TRBJ2-6, the V gene TRBV6-4; unclear D gene. The CDR3 has 15 amino acids. V lost 6 bases, J lost 0 bases, and 9 bases lay in between. Germline CDR1 reads MRHNA; CDR2 reads SNTAGT. The DNA of the CDR3 is TGTGCCAGCAGCCGCTCCAGCTCTGGGGCCAACGTCCTGACTTTC. Translating it yields CASSRSSSGANVLTF.

The V gene is TRBV11-3, the J gene TRBJ2-3, with 7 bases identical to TRBD2. Germline V lookup: CDR1 SGHNT, CDR2 YENEEA. The CDR3 has 17 amino acids. V lost 0 bases and J lost 2; bases outside the gene matches: 8. In nucleotides, the CDR3 is TGTGCCAGCAGCTTAGACGGGGCGGGGGACGCCACAGATACGCAGTATTTT. Amino acids: CASSLDGAGDATDTQYF.

V usage is TRBV19 and J usage is TRBJ1-5; D is ambiguous. Germline V gene data show CDR1 as LNHDA and CDR2 as SQIVND (reference sequence). CDR3 length: 15 residues. The ends were cut back, 1 base at V and 0 bases at J, with 7 bases in the middle. The CDR3 region is CASSIAGDSNQPQHF. For the CDR3, the DNA is TGTGCCAGTAGTATAGCAGGAGATAGCAATCAGCCCCAGCATTTT.

V and J are TRBV5-1 and TRBJ2-3, with D possibly matching TRBD2 (6 bases). The germline V gene has CDR1 SGHRS and CDR2 YFSETQ. The V and J ends lost 4 bases and 0 bases respectively, with 15 bases between them. This CDR3 has 16 residues. The CDR3 DNA sequence: TGCGCCAGCAGCCCGGGTAGCGGCACTAGCACAGATACGCAGTATTTT. As protein: CASSPGSGTSTDTQYF. Complete variable domain (other parts from reference TRBV5-1 and TRBJ2-3): KAGVTQTPRYLIKTRGQQVTLSCSPISGHRSVSWYQQTPGQGLQFLFEYFSETQRNKGNFPGRFSGRQFSNSRSEMNVSTLELGDSALYLCASSPGSGTSTDTQYFGPGTRLTVL.

This clone was counted a single time. The chain links TRBV6-5 to TRBJ1-2, with 9 bases fitting TRBD1. V dropped 9 bases and J dropped 4; count of bases not matched to a gene: 9. The CDR3 extends over 14 amino acids. Germline CDR1 MNHEY, CDR2 SVGAGI. The CDR3 nucleotides read TGTGCCAGTCGTAGGGGACAGGGTTCCTATGGCTACACCTTC. Protein: CASRRGQGSYGYTF.